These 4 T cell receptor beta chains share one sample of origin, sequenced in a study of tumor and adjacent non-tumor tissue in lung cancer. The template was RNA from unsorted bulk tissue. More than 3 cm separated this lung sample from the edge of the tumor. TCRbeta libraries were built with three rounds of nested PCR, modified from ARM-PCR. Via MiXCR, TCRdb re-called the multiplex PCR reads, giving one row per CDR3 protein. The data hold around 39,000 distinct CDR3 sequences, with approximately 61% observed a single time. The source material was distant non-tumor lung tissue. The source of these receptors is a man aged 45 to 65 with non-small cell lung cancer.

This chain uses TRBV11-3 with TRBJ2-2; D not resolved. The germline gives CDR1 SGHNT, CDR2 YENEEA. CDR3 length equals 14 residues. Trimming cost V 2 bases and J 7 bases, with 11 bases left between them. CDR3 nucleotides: TGTGCCAGCAGCTTATATTCGATTTTCGGGGAGCTGTTTTTT. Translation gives CASSLYSIFGELFF.

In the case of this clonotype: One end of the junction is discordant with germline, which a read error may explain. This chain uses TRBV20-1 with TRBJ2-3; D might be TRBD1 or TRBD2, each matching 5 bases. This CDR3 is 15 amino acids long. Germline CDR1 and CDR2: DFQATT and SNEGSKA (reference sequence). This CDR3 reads CSTRRRGIRPDTQYF. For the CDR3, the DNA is TGCAGTACTAGGCGCCGGGGCATCCGCCCAGATACGCAGTATTTT.

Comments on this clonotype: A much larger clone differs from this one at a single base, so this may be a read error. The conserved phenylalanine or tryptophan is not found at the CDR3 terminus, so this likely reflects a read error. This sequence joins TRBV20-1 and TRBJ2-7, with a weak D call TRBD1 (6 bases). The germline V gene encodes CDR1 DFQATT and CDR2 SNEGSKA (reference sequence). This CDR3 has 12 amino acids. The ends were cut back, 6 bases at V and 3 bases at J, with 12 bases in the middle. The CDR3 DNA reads TGCAGTGCACGACAGGCGATCTACGAGCAGTACTTA. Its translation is CSARQAIYEQYL.

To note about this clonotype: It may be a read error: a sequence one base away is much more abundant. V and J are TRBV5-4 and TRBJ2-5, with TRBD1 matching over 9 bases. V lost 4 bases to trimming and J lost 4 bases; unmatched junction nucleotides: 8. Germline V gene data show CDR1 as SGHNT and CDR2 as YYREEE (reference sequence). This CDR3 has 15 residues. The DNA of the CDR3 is TGTGCCAGCAGCGTAAGAACAGGGGGCAGAGAGACCCAGTACTTC. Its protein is CASSVRTGGRETQYF.